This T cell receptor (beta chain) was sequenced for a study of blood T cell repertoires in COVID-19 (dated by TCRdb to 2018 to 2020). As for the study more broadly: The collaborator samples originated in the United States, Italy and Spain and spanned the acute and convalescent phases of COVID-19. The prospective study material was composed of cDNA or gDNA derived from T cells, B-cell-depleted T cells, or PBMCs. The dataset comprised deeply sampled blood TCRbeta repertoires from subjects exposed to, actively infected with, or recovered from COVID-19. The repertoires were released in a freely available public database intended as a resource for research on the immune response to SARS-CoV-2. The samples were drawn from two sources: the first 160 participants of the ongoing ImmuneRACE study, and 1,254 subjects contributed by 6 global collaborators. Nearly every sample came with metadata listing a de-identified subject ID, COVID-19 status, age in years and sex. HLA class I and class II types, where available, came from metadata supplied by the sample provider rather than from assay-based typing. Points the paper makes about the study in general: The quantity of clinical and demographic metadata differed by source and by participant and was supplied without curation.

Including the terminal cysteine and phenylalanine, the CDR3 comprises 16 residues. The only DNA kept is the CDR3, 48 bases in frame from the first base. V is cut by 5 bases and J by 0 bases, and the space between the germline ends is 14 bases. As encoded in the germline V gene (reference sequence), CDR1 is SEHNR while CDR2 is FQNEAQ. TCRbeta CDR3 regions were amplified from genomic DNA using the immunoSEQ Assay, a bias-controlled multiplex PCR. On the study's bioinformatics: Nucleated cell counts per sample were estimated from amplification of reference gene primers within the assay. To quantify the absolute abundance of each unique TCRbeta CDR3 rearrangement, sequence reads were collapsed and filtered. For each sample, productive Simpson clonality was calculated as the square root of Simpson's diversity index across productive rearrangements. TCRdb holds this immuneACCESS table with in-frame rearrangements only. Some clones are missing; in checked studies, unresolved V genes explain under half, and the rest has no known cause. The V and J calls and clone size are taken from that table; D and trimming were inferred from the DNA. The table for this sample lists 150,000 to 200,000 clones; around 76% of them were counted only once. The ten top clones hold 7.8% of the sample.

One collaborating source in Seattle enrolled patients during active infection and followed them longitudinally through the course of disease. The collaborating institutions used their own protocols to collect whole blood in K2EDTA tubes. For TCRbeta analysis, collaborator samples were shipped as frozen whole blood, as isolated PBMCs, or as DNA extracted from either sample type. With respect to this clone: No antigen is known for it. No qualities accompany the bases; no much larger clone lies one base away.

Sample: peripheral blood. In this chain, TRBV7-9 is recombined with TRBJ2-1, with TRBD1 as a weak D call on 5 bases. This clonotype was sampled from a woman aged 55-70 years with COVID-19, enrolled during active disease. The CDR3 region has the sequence CASSQLRGRSYNEQFF. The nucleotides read TGTGCCAGCAGCCAACTTAGGGGTCGCTCCTACAATGAGCAGTTCTTC.